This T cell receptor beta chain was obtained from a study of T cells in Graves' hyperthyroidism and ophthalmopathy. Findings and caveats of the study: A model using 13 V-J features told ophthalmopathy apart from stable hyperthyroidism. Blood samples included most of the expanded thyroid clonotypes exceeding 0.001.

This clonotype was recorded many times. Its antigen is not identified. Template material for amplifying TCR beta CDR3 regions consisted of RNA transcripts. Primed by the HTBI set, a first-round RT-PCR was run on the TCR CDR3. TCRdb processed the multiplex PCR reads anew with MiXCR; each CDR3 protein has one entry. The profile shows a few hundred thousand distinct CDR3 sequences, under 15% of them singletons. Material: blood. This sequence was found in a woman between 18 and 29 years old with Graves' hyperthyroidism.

The CDR3 reads CASSLGGGRGTEAFF. The CDR3, as DNA: TGTGCCAGCAGCTTGGGGGGGGGCCGGGGTACTGAAGCTTTCTTT. V is TRBV11-2 and J is TRBJ1-1; D is perhaps TRBD1 (6 bases). CDR3 length: 15 amino acids. Germline CDR1 is SGHAT and CDR2 is FQNNGV. V gave up 3 bases and J gave up 5 bases, with 16 bases separating them.